The source of this TCR beta chain is a study of identical twins listed by TCRdb under 2016. Turning to the overall study: The study deep-sequenced TCR alpha and beta repertoires from monozygotic twins, unrelated adults of various ages and cord blood to test whether fetal clonotypes persist. To rule out contamination, the twin experiments were replicated at different times with different library preparation protocols.

The library was built by means of 5' RACE. Data came from an Illumina HiSeq 2000. Template switching introduced a universal primer binding site; the final cDNA contained a unique molecular identifier, enabling accurate counting of TCR cDNA molecules. Specific primers in the conserved constant-segment region were used to synthesize first-strand cDNA for the TCR alpha and beta chains. Each cDNA library was double barcoded, with a SMART-Mk sample barcode plus Illumina barcodes, to control for contamination. Two successive PCR steps introduced TruSeq adapter sequences along with Illumina sample barcodes. The TCR alpha and beta cDNA libraries were sequenced on the Illumina HiSeq platform using custom primers. Per the authors' processing: Unique molecular identifiers were extracted from raw reads with MiGEC, and CDR3 positions were determined with MiXCR. Recombination models were inferred per individual with the repgenHMM and IGoR tools using an EM algorithm. The analysis of shared clonotypes was done with the tcR package in R, with sharing normalized by the product of cloneset sizes. To study raw recombination without the effects of thymic and clonal selection, out-of-frame nonproductive sequences were analyzed. TCRdb reran the public reads through fastp at Q25 and MiXCR, keeping productive beta chains. Rows with one shared CDR3 protein collapse into an entry with the most common genes and DNA. The V and J calls, along with clone size, are taken from TCRdb and not from the paper's own processing. In this sample the table shows 500,000 or so distinct CDR3 sequences, less than 25% of which occur a single time. Roughly 0.91% of the sample rests with the top ten.

Of note for this clonotype: Its target antigen remains unknown. No clone much larger than this one lies a single base away; base qualities are absent.

The CDR3 runs 16 residues from the cysteine to the phenylalanine. The only DNA kept is the CDR3, 48 bases in frame from the first base. Trimming accounts for 1 base at V and 5 bases at J, while the number of junction bases matched to no gene is 7. Via the germline V gene (reference sequence), CDR1 is SGHKS and CDR2 YYEKEE. Beyond this particular receptor, the publication reports: In beta out-of-frame sequences, excess twin sharing was weaker, because having fewer shared sequences lowered the signal-to-noise ratio. Zero-insertion analyses could be partly confounded by invariant T cells such as MAIT and iNKT, though diverse VJ usage argued against such confounding for most clonotypes. Out-of-frame TCR alpha sharing in monozygotic twins was systematically underestimated by recombination models, whereas sharing between unrelated individuals was in agreement with the recombination models. Because the same donors could not be followed over many years, the conclusions depended on cross-sectional statistical analysis. Compared with coincidental sharing between unrelated individuals, out-of-frame TCR alpha sequences shared between twins had an excess of sequences with low generation probability. Abundant cord blood beta clonotypes carried fewer insertions; young adult naive repertoires showed a weaker similar trend, while memory repertoires showed none.

All donors were healthy Caucasians. Three pairs of female monozygotic twins, all aged about 18 to 30 years, made up the twin cohort. Positive isolation kits from Invitrogen were used to isolate CD4+ and CD8+ T cell populations. In addition, the sample was reused for a study of T cells expressing NK-cell markers. The second investigation adds: In sorted CD3+CD56+NKG2C+, CD3+CD56+NKG2C- and CD3+CD56-NKG2C+ T-cell subsets from several donors, TCR beta-chain repertoires were profiled. Among the eight sequenced donors, seven were HCMV-seropositive and one was HCMV-seronegative. To restrict sorting to alphabetaTCR-expressing T cells, an anti-gammadeltaTCR antibody was added in several experiments. For roughly 6 donors, the dominant CD3+CD56+NKG2C+ clonotypes were among the top 10 CD8+ clonotypes and accounted for about 1.0-8% of CD8+ T cells. Those dominant clonotypes were again the most abundant among CD3+CD56-NKG2C+ cells in a handful of donors, at about 25-60.1%. It remained unclear whether the expanded NKG2C-expressing T cell clones were specific for HCMV antigens. Randomly selected healthy volunteers, three men and five women, were used as the eight sequenced donors. To determine HCMV serostatus, a commercial ELISA kit was used to detect HCMV-specific IgG in serum. Reads were demultiplexed and grouped by UMI with MIGEC, and clonotypes were assembled and quantified with MiTCR. Only TCR cDNA sequences supported by at least two reads were kept to exclude erroneous sequences. The tcR package was used for downstream repertoire analysis, and clonotypes were matched across fractions by CDR3 nucleotide sequence plus V segment. VDJmatch was used to annotate antigen specificity against VDJdb, with one amino acid substitution in CDR3 allowed.

The chain is assembled from TRBV5-5 and TRBJ2-2; TRBD2 agrees with 8 junctional bases. The sequencing sample was made of CD4+ T cells sorted from blood. The sequence was obtained from a woman aged 18-29 years in good health. The base sequence is TGTGCCAGCAGCTTGAGGCTAGCGGGTATGACCGGGGAGCTGTTTTTT. Protein translation: CASSLRLAGMTGELFF.